There are many counts of the clone carrying this T cell receptor (beta chain). These data belong to a study of T-cell reconstitution after alpha-beta-depleted transplantation in children. TCRbeta library preparation incorporated unique molecular identifiers. TCRdb re-derived calls from the PCR reads in MiXCR, one entry per CDR3 protein. The table lists about 230,000 distinct CDR3 sequences, roughly 10% of them singletons. Germline CDR1 reads MNHEY; CDR2 reads SVGAGI. With V trimmed by 10 bases and J by 7 bases, 2 bases remained unmatched. This CDR3 region has 12 residues. The rearrangement joins TRBV6-5 to TRBJ2-2, with TRBD2 matching over 11 bases. Sequences were derived from PBMCs, sampled before TCRalphabeta/CD19-depleted stem cell transplant. The source of this sequence is a child younger than two with acute myeloid leukemia, due to receive a stem cell transplant. The CDR3 nucleotides are TGTGCCATTACTAGCGGGAGCGGGGAGCTGTTTTTT. Translated: CAITSGSGELFF.